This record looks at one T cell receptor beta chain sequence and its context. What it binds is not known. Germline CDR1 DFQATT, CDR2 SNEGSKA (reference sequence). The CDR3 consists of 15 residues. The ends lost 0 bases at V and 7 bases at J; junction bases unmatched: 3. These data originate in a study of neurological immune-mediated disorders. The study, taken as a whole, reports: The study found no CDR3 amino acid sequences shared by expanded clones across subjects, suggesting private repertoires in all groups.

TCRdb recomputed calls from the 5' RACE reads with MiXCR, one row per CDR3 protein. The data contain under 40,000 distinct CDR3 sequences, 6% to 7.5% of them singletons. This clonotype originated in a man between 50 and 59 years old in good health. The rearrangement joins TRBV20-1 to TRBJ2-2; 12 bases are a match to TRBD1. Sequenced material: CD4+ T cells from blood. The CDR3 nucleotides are TGCAGTGCTAGAGAAGGGACAGGGGGCCTCGGGGAGCTGTTTTTT. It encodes CSAREGTGGLGELFF.